A selection of T cell receptor beta chains follows, all from one sample in a study of T cells in localized non-small cell lung cancer. Only in-frame clones appear in the TCRdb table, and some are missing; sequencing was by immunoSEQ multiplex PCR. In the table there are under 12,000 clones, around four fifths of which are singletons. The source was peripheral blood mononuclear cells, collected before any cancer treatment. The receptors come from an older female donor with stage II lung adenocarcinoma. Each CDR3 is given with its conserved first and last residue. The D gene is left open where the match is weak. Some rows have no size entry. The others give once, few or many, or a class for an expanded clone.

V,D,J,size,DNA,CDR3
TRBV5-6,TRBD1,TRBJ1-2,few,TGTGCCAGCAGCTGGGGGACAGGGTCGATTTGTTGTGGCTACACCTTC,CASSWGTGSICCGYTF
TRBV27,.,TRBJ2-2,few,TGTGCCAGCAGTTTTATTCAGGGAAGCACCGGGGAGCTGTTTTTT,CASSFIQGSTGELFF
TRBV7-2,.,TRBJ1-1,once,TGTGCCAGCAGCTTAGTGACGGCGAACACTGAAGCTTTCTTT,CASSLVTANTEAFF
TRBV4-1,TRBD1,TRBJ1-4,few,TGCGCCAGCAAGGGGGCTAGTGAAAAACTGTTTTTT,CASKGASEKLFF
TRBV6-1,.,TRBJ2-1,.,TGTGCCAGCAGAGAGAGCACATACAATGAGCAGTTCTTC,CASRESTYNEQFF
TRBV28,.,TRBJ2-3,.,TGTGCCAGCAGTCCCAGCCCGATAAGCACAGATACGCAGTATTTT,CASSPSPISTDTQYF
TRBV5-4,.,TRBJ2-3,.,TGTGCCAGCAGCTTGGAGGGGGACAGCACAGATACGCAGTATTTT,CASSLEGDSTDTQYF
TRBV30,.,TRBJ1-6,.,TGTGCCTGGAACTGGGGGCTGGATTCACCCCTCCACTTT,CAWNWGLDSPLHF
TRBV7-2,TRBD1,TRBJ1-2,.,TGTGCCAGCAGCCCGGGACAGACTAACTATGGCTACACCTTC,CASSPGQTNYGYTF
TRBV7-9,.,TRBJ2-5,few,TGTGCCAGCAGCTCTACAGACATTCGCCCTCAAGAGACCCAGTACTTC,CASSSTDIRPQETQYF
TRBV28,.,TRBJ1-1,.,TGTGCCAGCAGTTTGATTAGTCCGAAGGGGCCTGAAGCTTTCTTT,CASSLISPKGPEAFF
TRBV5-1,.,TRBJ2-3,.,TGCGCCAGCAGCCTACAGGCCTCAACAGATACGCAGTATTTT,CASSLQASTDTQYF
TRBV30,.,TRBJ1-3,.,TGTGCCTGGAGTAGGGTCTCTGGAAACACCATATATTTT,CAWSRVSGNTIYF
TRBV5-4,.,TRBJ2-5,.,TGTGCCAGCAGCTTGACGAGTAGGACCGAAGAGACCCAGTACTTC,CASSLTSRTEETQYF
TRBV28,TRBD1,TRBJ2-3,once,TGTGCCAGCTGGGGACAGGGGGCTGGCACAGATACGCAGTATTTT,CASWGQGAGTDTQYF
TRBV21-1,.,TRBJ1-3,.,TGTGCCAGCAGTCGAGATACGGTCCCTGGAAACACCATATATTTT,CASSRDTVPGNTIYF
TRBV10-2,TRBD1,TRBJ1-2,few,TGCGCCAGCACCGGGACAGGGGATGGCTACACCTTC,CASTGTGDGYTF
TRBV6-5,.,TRBJ1-6,.,TGTGCCAGCAGTGTGAGGAATTTCTATAATTCACCCCTCCACTTT,CASSVRNFYNSPLHF
TRBV7-2,.,TRBJ2-1,.,TGTGCCAGCAGCCCTCGTGTCGGCTCCTACAATGAGCAGTTCTTC,CASSPRVGSYNEQFF
TRBV2,TRBD2,TRBJ2-7,.,TGTGCCAGCAGCCGTCTTTCCCCTTTAGCGGGGGCTTACGAGCAGTACTTC,CASSRLSPLAGAYEQYF
TRBV15,TRBD1,TRBJ1-1,.,TGTGCCACCAGCAGAGATAGGGACAGGAAAGCTTTCTTT,CATSRDRDRKAFF
TRBV28,.,TRBJ2-7,.,TGTGCCAGCAGTGAGGCTCGCCCTTCCTACGAGCAGTACTTC,CASSEARPSYEQYF
TRBV6-1,TRBD1,TRBJ1-2,few,TGTGCCAGCAGTGGGGACAGAAACTATGGCTACACCTTC,CASSGDRNYGYTF
TRBV28,TRBD2,TRBJ2-3,.,TGTGCCAGCAGTTCCCGTAGCGAGGGAGGGCGTCCCCCCGACGATACGCAGTATTTT,CASSSRSEGGRPPDDTQYF
TRBV11-3,TRBD2,TRBJ2-1,.,TGTGCCAGCAGCGGATCGGCTAGCGGGACGAATGAGCAGTTCTTC,CASSGSASGTNEQFF
TRBV9,.,TRBJ2-7,medium-sized,TGTGCCAGCAGCGGGGACCCGGCGGGGGCAATCTACGAGCAGTACTTC,CASSGDPAGAIYEQYF
TRBV2,TRBD1,TRBJ1-1,.,TGTGCCAGCGGGGCACAGGGGGCGCAGGAAGCTTTCTTT,CASGAQGAQEAFF
TRBV19,TRBD1,TRBJ2-7,once,TGTGCCAGTAGTATAGTGGGACAGGGGAGTTACGAGCAGTACTTC,CASSIVGQGSYEQYF
TRBV5-6,TRBD2,TRBJ2-1,.,TGTGCCAGCAGCTCGTACGGGAGCCGGGACTACCTGTGGGGGCAGTTCTTC,CASSSYGSRDYLWGQFF
TRBV6-1,.,TRBJ1-5,.,TGTGCCAGCGGAAGCCATCAGCCCCAGCATTTT,CASGSHQPQHF
TRBV4-1,.,TRBJ2-1,few,TGCGCCAGCAGCCAAGATCAACAGTACAATGAGCAGTTCTTC,CASSQDQQYNEQFF
TRBV11-2,.,TRBJ2-3,.,TGTGCCAGCAGCTCCCTCGGCGCAGATACGCAGTATTTT,CASSSLGADTQYF
TRBV15,.,TRBJ2-2,.,TGTGCCACCAGCAGAGGGGGCCAGAGAACCGAGGAGCTGTTTTTT,CATSRGGQRTEELFF
TRBV7-8,.,TRBJ1-5,once,TGTGCCAGCAGCCCCAGGGCGTTGAGCAATCAGCCCCAGCATTTT,CASSPRALSNQPQHF
TRBV15,.,TRBJ2-7,.,TGTGCCACCAGCAGAGCAAGGTCTGTTTCCTCCTACGAGCAGTACTTC,CATSRARSVSSYEQYF
TRBV2,.,TRBJ2-7,few,TGTGCCAGCACGCGGCGTGAGGGAGTCCACGAGCAGTACTTC,CASTRREGVHEQYF
TRBV5-6,TRBD2,TRBJ2-2,.,TGTGCCAGCTTTTACCTAGCGGCTCGGGACACCGGGGAGCTGTTTTTT,CASFYLAARDTGELFF
TRBV9,.,TRBJ1-6,.,TGTGCCAGCAGCCCCGGACAGTATAATTCACCCCTCCACTTT,CASSPGQYNSPLHF
TRBV9,.,TRBJ2-1,few,TGTGCCAGCAGCCCTGGGGGGGCAGGGGGCCTGGGTGAGCAGTTCTTC,CASSPGGAGGLGEQFF
TRBV7-8,TRBD1,TRBJ2-7,.,TGTGCCAGCAGCTTACGCGACAGGGGGCGCGAGCAGTACTTC,CASSLRDRGREQYF
TRBV6-5,.,TRBJ1-6,.,TGTGCCAGCAGTACCCGGACCACAAATTCACCCCTCCACTTT,CASSTRTTNSPLHF